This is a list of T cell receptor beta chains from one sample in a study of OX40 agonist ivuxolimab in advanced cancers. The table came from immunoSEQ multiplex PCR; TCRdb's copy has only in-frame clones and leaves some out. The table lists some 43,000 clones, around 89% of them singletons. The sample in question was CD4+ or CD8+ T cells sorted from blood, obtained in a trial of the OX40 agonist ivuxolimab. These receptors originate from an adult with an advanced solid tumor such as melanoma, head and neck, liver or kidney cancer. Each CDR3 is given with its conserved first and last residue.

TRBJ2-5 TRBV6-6 CASSRNTSPGGETQYF
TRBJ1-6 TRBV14 CASSQVGAPLHF
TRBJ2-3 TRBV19 CASSNGPDTQYF
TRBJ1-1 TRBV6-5 CASSYSKNTEAFF
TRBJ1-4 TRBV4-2 CASSQTQGSNEKLFF
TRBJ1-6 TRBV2 CASSSRQTYNSPLHF
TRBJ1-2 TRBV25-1 CASRTPGGYGYTF
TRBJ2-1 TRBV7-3 CASSPTGLAGVYNEQFF
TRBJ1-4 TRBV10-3 CAIGRGEKLFF
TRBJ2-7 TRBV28 CASREQGANEQYF
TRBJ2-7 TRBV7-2 CASSVGPLAGGDYEQYF
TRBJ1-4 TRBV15 CATSKRTDGNEKLFF
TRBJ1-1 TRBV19 CASSRSGNTEAFF
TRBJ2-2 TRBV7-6 CASRGTDGTGELFF
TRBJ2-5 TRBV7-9 CASSFLGGLETQYF
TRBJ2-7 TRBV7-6 CASSPRDILYEQYF
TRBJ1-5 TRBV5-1 CASSPDGFQPQHF
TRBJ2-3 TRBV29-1 CSVVLAGGPTDTQYF
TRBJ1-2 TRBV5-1 CASSSTEANYGYTF
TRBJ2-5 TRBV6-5 CASSSVRGLVETQYF
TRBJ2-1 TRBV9 CASSVAPAETPNEQFF
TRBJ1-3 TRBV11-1 CASSLGGNTIYF
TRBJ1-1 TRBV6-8 CASSYSPGSEAFF
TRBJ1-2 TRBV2 CASSEAWQGTLGYTF
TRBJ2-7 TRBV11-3 CASSLEPYEQYF
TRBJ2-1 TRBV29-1 CSVEKGGGLYNEQFF
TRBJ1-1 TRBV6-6 CASSLRTGGTEAFF
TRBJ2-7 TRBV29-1 CSVVASSYEQYF
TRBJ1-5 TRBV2 CASSEAGTRNSNQPQHF
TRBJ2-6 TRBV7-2 CASSQGRSGANVLTF
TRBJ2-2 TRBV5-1 CASSLGRPNTGELFF
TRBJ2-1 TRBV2 CASSEGIPSYNEQFF
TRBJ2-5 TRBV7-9 CASSPTGRETQYF